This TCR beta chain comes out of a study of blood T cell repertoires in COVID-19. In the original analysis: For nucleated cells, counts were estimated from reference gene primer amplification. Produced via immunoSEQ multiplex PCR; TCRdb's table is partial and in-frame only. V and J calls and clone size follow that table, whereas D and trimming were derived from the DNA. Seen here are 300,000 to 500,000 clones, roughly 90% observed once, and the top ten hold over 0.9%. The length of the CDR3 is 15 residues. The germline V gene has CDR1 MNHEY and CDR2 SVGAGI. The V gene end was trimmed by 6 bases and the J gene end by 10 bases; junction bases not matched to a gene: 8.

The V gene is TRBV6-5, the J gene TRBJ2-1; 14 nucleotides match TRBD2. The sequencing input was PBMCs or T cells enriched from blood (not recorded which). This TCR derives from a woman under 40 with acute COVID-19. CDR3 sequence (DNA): TGTGCCAGCAGAAAGACTAGCGGGGGGGCAGGGGAGCAGTTCTTC. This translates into CASRKTSGGAGEQFF.